Listed here are 23 T cell receptor beta chains from one sample, sequenced in a study of cytomegalovirus exposure and HLA in healthy donors. The primer mix had 60 Vbeta and 13 Jbeta primers. The data were produced by immunoSEQ multiplex PCR, yet TCRdb's version contains in-frame clones alone and is incomplete. Of about 170,000 clones listed, 70% to 90% were seen once; the top ten hold 2.5%. The sample taken for sequencing was PBMCs. The receptors stem from a man aged 25 to 40 in good health and CMV-seropositive.

This clone was seen a handful of times. This chain connects TRBV7-2 to TRBJ2-5; possibly TRBD2 for D (5 bases). The CDR3 has 14 amino acids. Deletions cut 8 bases from V and 1 base from J, with 14 bases between. Germline V lookup: CDR1 SGHTA, CDR2 FQGNSA. This CDR3 is CASSLAWGQETQYF. The CDR3 DNA is TGTGCCAGCTCTTTAGCGTGGGGCCAAGAGACCCAGTACTTC.

About this clone: An end of the junction differs from the germline gene, which may be a read error. The chain employs TRBV7-7 and TRBJ2-2, with unresolved D. CDR1 and CDR2 from the germline V gene are SSHAT and FNYEAQ (reference sequence). This CDR3 has 16 residues. The CDR3 sequence: CASSLSGSTNTGELFF. As DNA, the CDR3 is TGTGCTAGCAGCCTCTCCGGGTCGACGAACACCGGGGAGCTGTTTTTT.

The chain carries TRBV7-9 and TRBJ1-2; D not resolved. The CDR3 is 15 amino acids. The V gene lost 4 bases and the J gene lost 4 bases, with 16 bases spanning the gap. Germline CDR1 is SEHNR and CDR2 is FQNEAQ (reference sequence). The CDR3 DNA is TGTGCCAGCAGCTCTCCCGCGAGTCTTGTCTATGGCTACACCTTC. It translates to CASSSPASLVYGYTF.

The chain couples TRBV23-1 to TRBJ1-2; no clear D. TRBV23-1 counts as an open reading frame of uncertain function. V lost 2 bases, J lost 4 bases, and 8 bases lay in between. CDR3 size: 13 residues. CDR3 nucleotides: TGCGCCAGCAGTCAACCTAACGTCTATGGCTACACCTTC. Translated: CASSQPNVYGYTF.

The J gene is TRBJ2-1, the V gene TRBV15; 11 bases fit TRBD1. CDR3 length: 15 amino acids. The ends lost 8 bases at V and 9 bases at J; junction bases unmatched: 12. CDR1 LNHNV and CDR2 YYDKDF come from the germline V gene (reference sequence). Here the CDR3 DNA reads TGTGCCACCTGGCGCTCTCAGGACAGGGGGCTTGAGCAGTTCTTC. Translated: CATWRSQDRGLEQFF.

The CDR3 loop reads CASCGTATNYGYTF. The CDR3 region has the DNA TGTGCCAGCTGCGGGACAGCTACTAACTATGGCTACACCTTC. The chain links TRBV27 to TRBJ1-2, with 7 bases identical to TRBD1. V shed 8 bases, J shed 0 bases, and the junction held 6 bases outside the gene matches. Per germline, CDR1 MNHEY and CDR2 SMNVEV (reference sequence). The CDR3 is 14 amino acids.

V and J are TRBV6-5 and TRBJ2-1, with 7 bases lining up with TRBD2. Germline CDR1 is MNHEY and CDR2 is SVGAGI. The CDR3 length is 16 residues. V lost 2 bases, J lost 7 bases, and 11 bases stayed unmatched. For the CDR3, the DNA is TGTGCCAGCAGTTACCGCCGGGCCCCCGGGAGGAATGAGCAGTTCTTC. Translation: CASSYRRAPGRNEQFF.

The CDR3 sequence: CATSRDSRYNEQFF. For the CDR3, the DNA is TGTGCCACCAGCAGAGATAGCAGATACAATGAGCAGTTCTTC. V and J are TRBV15 and TRBJ2-1; D not resolved. This CDR3 has 14 amino acids. The V end lost 0 bases, the J end lost 4 bases, and 7 bases lay between the germline ends. Looked up from germline, CDR1 is LNHNV and CDR2 is YYDKDF (reference sequence).

This chain joins TRBV5-4 and TRBJ2-5, with D maybe TRBD2 (7 bases). Trimming removed 0 bases at V and 6 bases at J, with 12 bases between. The CDR3 runs to 14 residues. Germline values: CDR1 SGHNT, CDR2 YYREEE (reference sequence). In nucleotides, the CDR3 is TGTGCCAGCAGCTTGGAGGGGGGGCTAAAGACCCAGTACTTC. Its protein is CASSLEGGLKTQYF.

This clone was seen a single time. The gene calls are TRBV5-1 and TRBJ2-5; possibly TRBD1 for D (5 bases). Trimming left V 1 base short and J 5 bases short, with 15 bases between. The CDR3 contains 15 residues. The germline gives CDR1 SGHRS, CDR2 YFSETQ. The CDR3 loop reads CASSLQGRVEETQYF. The CDR3 bases are TGCGCCAGCAGCTTGCAGGGAAGGGTGGAGGAGACCCAGTACTTC.

The chain combines TRBV6-1 with TRBJ2-4; D may be TRBD2 (5 bases). Germline CDR1 reads MNHNS; CDR2 reads SASEGT. The V end was cut by 6 bases, the J end by 8 bases, with 17 bases between. This CDR3 has 14 residues. Here the CDR3 reads CASRFEGAVYIQYF. The CDR3 DNA is TGTGCCAGCAGGTTTGAGGGCGCGGTGTACATTCAGTACTTC.

This clone turned up a few times. The rearrangement joins TRBV6-5 to TRBJ1-1; 8 nucleotides agree with TRBD1. Germline assignment: CDR1 MNHEY and CDR2 SVGAGI. This CDR3 is 12 amino acids long. Trimming took 7 bases from V and 5 from J; bases not matched to a gene: 3. The CDR3: CASKTGVTEAFF. CDR3 sequence (DNA): TGTGCCAGCAAGACAGGGGTGACTGAAGCTTTCTTT.

The rearrangement uses TRBV6-5 and TRBJ2-2; possibly TRBD2 for D (5 bases). The V end lost 4 bases, the J end lost 5 bases, and 11 bases lay between the germline ends. This CDR3 spans 14 amino acids. Germline-derived CDR1 and CDR2 are MNHEY and SVGAGI. CDR3 loop: CASSFLDSTGELFF. The CDR3 nucleotides read TGTGCCAGCAGTTTTTTGGACTCTACCGGGGAGCTGTTTTTT.

In nucleotides, the CDR3 is TGTGCCAGCAGACCCGCAACTCACACCGGGGAGCTGTTTTTT. Amino acids: CASRPATHTGELFF. This sequence joins TRBV9 and TRBJ2-2; D ambiguous. CDR3 length: 14 amino acids. V was pared by 5 bases and J by 3 bases, with 11 bases between. Germline V gene sequence: CDR1 SGDLS, CDR2 YYNGEE.

The chain carries TRBV7-2 and TRBJ2-1; 8 bases line up with TRBD2. The CDR3 contains 16 residues. The germline V gene encodes CDR1 SGHTA and CDR2 FQGNSA. Unmatched junction bases numbered 11, after V lost 1 base and J lost 9 bases. CDR3 protein: CASSLVRAGGGGEQFF. DNA of the CDR3: TGTGCCAGCAGCTTAGTCCGGGCGGGAGGTGGGGGTGAGCAGTTCTTC.

The V gene is TRBV7-9, the J gene TRBJ2-6; 10 nucleotides line up with TRBD2. V lost 4 bases and J lost 4; bases outside the gene matches: 13. Germline CDR1 is SEHNR and CDR2 is FQNEAQ (reference sequence). There are 19 residues in the CDR3. For the CDR3, the DNA is TGTGCCAGCAGCTCAACAGTTACTAGCGGGGACGTAGGGGCCAACGTCCTGACTTTC. As protein: CASSSTVTSGDVGANVLTF.

This chain connects TRBV19 to TRBJ2-2; TRBD1 might be the D (6 bases). Germline assignment: CDR1 LNHDA and CDR2 SQIVND (reference sequence). V shed 7 bases and J shed 8 bases, with 17 bases lying between them. The CDR3 consists of 14 residues. CDR3 residues: CASTQDRFPGELFF. CDR3 in DNA: TGTGCCAGTACCCAGGACAGATTCCCGGGGGAGCTGTTTTTT. Full variable domain (missing parts from reference TRBV19 and TRBJ2-2): DGGITQSPKYLFRKEGQNVTLSCEQNLNHDAMYWYRQDPGQGLRLIYYSQIVNDFQKGDIAEGYSVSREKKESFPLTVTSAQKNPTAFYLCASTQDRFPGELFFGEGSRLTVL.

V usage is TRBV7-2 and J usage is TRBJ2-1, with 8 bases matching TRBD2. CDR1 is SGHTA and CDR2 is FQGNSA in the germline V gene. The J segment lost 5 bases and the V segment lost 2 bases, leaving 5 bases of the junction unmatched. The CDR3 consists of 15 residues. The CDR3 reads CASSLTGGQHNEQFF. As DNA, the CDR3 is TGTGCCAGCAGCTTAACGGGAGGGCAACACAATGAGCAGTTCTTC.

As concerns this clone: One end of the junction is discordant with germline, which a read error may explain. The chain employs TRBV7-9 and TRBJ2-4; 10 nucleotides line up with TRBD1. The germline gives CDR1 SEHNR, CDR2 FQNEAQ (reference sequence). This CDR3 comprises 16 residues. This CDR3 reads CSSSFGQGGPKNIQYF. The CDR3 DNA follows: TGTTCCAGCAGCTTTGGACAGGGGGGTCCTAAAAACATTCAGTACTTC.

The chain employs TRBV7-9 and TRBJ1-1; 11 bases are a match to TRBD1. The CDR3 consists of 16 residues. With V trimmed by 4 bases and J by 5 bases, 9 bases remained unmatched. Germline CDR1 SEHNR, CDR2 FQNEAQ (reference sequence). CDR3 sequence reads: CASSYGQGAVWTEAFF. The CDR3 DNA sequence: TGTGCCAGCAGCTATGGACAGGGGGCAGTTTGGACTGAAGCTTTCTTT.

The gene calls are TRBV27 and TRBJ1-5, with 10 bases fitting TRBD1. The germline gives CDR1 MNHEY, CDR2 SMNVEV (reference sequence). The CDR3 loop spans 15 amino acids. V was pared by 8 bases and J by 6 bases, with 10 bases of the junction left unmatched. The CDR3 sequence: CASSLGQGVAQPQHF. Written as DNA, the CDR3 is TGTGCCAGCTCCCTTGGACAGGGGGTCGCTCAGCCCCAGCATTTT.

The V gene is TRBV5-1, the J gene TRBJ2-2, with 11 bases fitting TRBD1. The CDR3 covers 17 residues. From germline, CDR1 is SGHRS and CDR2 YFSETQ. V lost 4 bases and J lost 5; bases outside the gene matches: 10. The chain's CDR3 is CASSHPPGQGGTGELFF. The CDR3 DNA is TGCGCCAGCAGCCACCCCCCGGGACAGGGGGGAACCGGGGAGCTGTTTTTT.

The V call is TRBV6-6, the J call TRBJ2-5, with D possibly being TRBD2 (6 bases). The end of the DNA aligns better with TRBJ2-7, so the J call may be wrong. Germline CDR1 and CDR2: MNHNY and SVGAGI (reference sequence). This CDR3 has 15 amino acids. CDR3 sequence: CASRGLAESSYEQYF. As DNA, the CDR3 is TGTGCCAGCCGAGGTTTAGCGGAGAGCTCCTACGAGCAGTACTTC.